Below are 18 T cell receptor beta chains sequenced from a single sample in a study of cytomegalovirus exposure and HLA in healthy donors (dated by TCRdb to about 2017). The library came from the immunoSEQ multiplex PCR assay. A mixture of 60 forward primers for TCR Vbeta segments and 13 reverse primers for TCR Jbeta segments was used in the multiplex PCR. TCRdb limited this immuneACCESS table to in-frame rearrangements with V and J called. A share of clones is missing; checked studies link under half to unresolved V genes, and the rest is unexplained. This sample has roughly 180,000 clones in its table, and 65% to 85% of those were observed once. Together, the top ten hold less than 3.5% of the sample. Specimen: PBMCs. The origin of the receptors is a female donor in good health and CMV-seronegative.

This clone was detected only a few times. One end of the junction varies from germline; a read error may be responsible. CDR3 in DNA: TGTGCCAGCAGTGGTCAGACTAGCGGGGGGGGCAATGAGCAGTTCTTC. As protein: CASSGQTSGGGNEQFF. The chain carries TRBV10-3 and TRBJ2-1; TRBD2 agrees at 14 bases. The CDR3 runs to 16 residues. Germline V gives CDR1 ENHRY, CDR2 SYGVKD.

V gene TRBV29-1 combines with J gene TRBJ2-7, with 8 positions matching TRBD1. V lost 6 bases and J lost 4; bases outside the gene matches: 5. In germline, CDR1 is SQVTM, CDR2 ANQGSEA. CDR3 length equals 12 residues. The CDR3 region is CSVRDRLYEQYF. As DNA, the CDR3 is TGCAGCGTCCGGGACAGGCTATACGAGCAGTACTTC.

This clone was seen once. The chain employs TRBV6-5 and TRBJ1-6; 9 bases map to TRBD1. CDR1 and CDR2 (germline): MNHEY, SVGAGI. J gave up 6 bases and V 6 bases, and 9 bases lay outside the gene matches. This CDR3 contains 16 residues. The CDR3 is CASSYLQGAGNSPLHF. CDR3 nucleotide sequence: TGTGCCAGCAGCTACCTACAGGGGGCTGGTAATTCACCCCTCCACTTT.

The V call is TRBV6-5, the J call TRBJ2-5; 7 bases match TRBD2. The length of the CDR3 is 14 residues. The germline V gene has CDR1 MNHEY and CDR2 SVGAGI. The trim removed 5 bases at V and 7 bases at J, leaving 10 bases unmatched. The CDR3 coding sequence is TGTGCCAGCAGTCAGGTGGCCTCGGGAGGGACCCAGTACTTC. The encoded protein is CASSQVASGGTQYF.

The chain combines TRBV4-1 with TRBJ1-1, with D perhaps matching TRBD1 (5 bases). Germline V gene data show CDR1 as MGHRA and CDR2 as YSYEKL. The CDR3 sequence is 17 residues long. The V gene lost 3 bases and the J gene lost 7 bases, with 24 bases spanning the gap. The CDR3 region is CASSHHKGGHLKIEAFF. The CDR3 coding sequence is TGCGCCAGCAGCCATCATAAGGGAGGACATCTTAAAATTGAAGCTTTCTTT.

This rearrangement joins TRBV27 to TRBJ2-7; TRBD1 is a possible D gene (5 bases). CDR1 and CDR2 (germline): MNHEY, SMNVEV (reference sequence). This CDR3 spans 13 amino acids. The V end was cut by 5 bases, the J end by 1 base, with 9 bases between. The CDR3 sequence: CASSQGWSYEQYF. The CDR3 nucleotides read TGTGCCAGCAGTCAGGGTTGGTCCTACGAGCAGTACTTC.

This sequence joins TRBV6-1 and TRBJ2-5; 15 bases fit TRBD2. This CDR3 contains 17 residues. Unmatched junction bases numbered 5, after V lost 4 bases and J lost 2 bases. Germline V gene lookup returns CDR1 MNHNS and CDR2 SASEGT. The CDR3, as DNA: TGTGCCAGCAGTGGGACTAGCGGGAGGGCCGGTCAAGAGACCCAGTACTTC. Its protein product is CASSGTSGRAGQETQYF.

The genes are TRBV9 and TRBJ2-3, with a tentative D call TRBD1 (5 bases). The germline V gene has CDR1 SGDLS and CDR2 YYNGEE. V lost 0 bases and J 0 bases, leaving 17 bases between the germline ends. This CDR3 is 18 amino acids long. The CDR3 coding sequence is TGTGCCAGCAGCGTAGGCCACCCCTGGGGCGAAAGCACAGATACGCAGTATTTT. Translating gives CASSVGHPWGESTDTQYF.

Here the CDR3 DNA reads TGTGCCAGCAGGCTATCAGGGGGCGGAGGTGAAGCTTTCTTT. Translated, it gives CASRLSGGGGEAFF. V is TRBV2 and J is TRBJ1-1, with TRBD1 matching 8 bases. The CDR3 has 14 residues. Trimming took 6 bases from V and 7 from J; bases not matched to a gene: 10. Germline CDR1 is SNHLY and CDR2 is FYNNEI.

CDR3: CASSVGSGNGELFF. The CDR3 region has the DNA TGTGCCAGCAGCGTAGGTAGCGGGAACGGGGAGCTGTTTTTT. The chain couples TRBV9 to TRBJ2-2, with 8 bases that match TRBD2. Germline V CDR1 and CDR2: SGDLS, YYNGEE. CDR3 length equals 14 residues. Trimming removed 0 bases from V and 7 bases from J; junction bases left unmatched: 2.

The V call is TRBV21-1, the J call TRBJ2-5; TRBD2 reflects the table's D call only, with no check against the DNA. TRBV21-1 is a known pseudogene. The CDR3 length is 18 residues. Here the CDR3 reads CASNPKGLATVLVKTQYF. CDR3 in DNA: TGTGCCAGCAACCCGAAGGGACTAGCGACCGTGTTGGTGAAGACCCAGTACTTC.

V usage is TRBV7-2 and J usage is TRBJ2-6; D is perhaps TRBD2 (7 bases). CDR3 length: 19 amino acids. Trimming took off 0 bases at V and 0 bases at J, with 15 bases between the two ends. From germline, CDR1 is SGHTA and CDR2 FQGNSA. CDR3 DNA sequence: TGTGCCAGCAGCTTAGCGGCGGGGGCTCCAGTCTCTGGGGCCAACGTCCTGACTTTC. This encodes CASSLAAGAPVSGANVLTF.

The chain is built from TRBV2 and TRBJ2-3; no firm D call. This CDR3 is 12 amino acids long. Trimming removed 5 bases from V and 2 bases from J, with 5 bases in between. Germline CDR1 SNHLY, CDR2 FYNNEI. The CDR3 sequence is CASSYSTDTQYF. In DNA form, the CDR3 reads TGTGCCAGCAGTTATTCCACAGATACGCAGTATTTT.

This rearrangement joins TRBV7-9 to TRBJ2-5, with D possibly TRBD2 on 5 matching bases. Per germline, CDR1 SEHNR and CDR2 FQNEAQ (reference sequence). The CDR3 sequence is 13 residues long. Trimming removed 5 bases at V and 5 bases at J, with 12 bases between. CDR3 residues: CASSKRTGETQYF. As DNA, the CDR3 is TGTGCCAGCAGCAAGAGGACGGGGGAGACCCAGTACTTC.

The chain links TRBV7-2 to TRBJ2-3; 12 bases align to TRBD2. This CDR3 has 17 residues. Unmatched junction bases numbered 4, after V lost 3 bases and J lost 0 bases. Germline CDR1 reads SGHTA; CDR2 reads FQGNSA. The CDR3 nucleotides are TGTGCCAGCAGCTTGGGACTAGCGGGTTCTAGCACAGATACGCAGTATTTT. This translates into CASSLGLAGSSTDTQYF.

V is TRBV11-2 and J is TRBJ1-1; no reliable D call. CDR3 length: 14 amino acids. Germline loops: CDR1 SGHAT, CDR2 FQNNGV. The V end was cut by 3 bases, the J end by 0 bases, with 8 bases between. The chain's CDR3 is CASSLSRLNTEAFF. The CDR3 DNA reads TGTGCCAGCAGCTTGAGCAGGCTGAACACTGAAGCTTTCTTT.

With regard to this clone: A read error may account for a junction end that differs from germline. The chain links TRBV6-1 to TRBJ2-7; TRBD1 agrees at 7 bases. The length of the CDR3 is 15 residues. Germline lookup yields CDR1 MNHNS and CDR2 SASEGT. The DNA for the CDR3 is TGTGCCAGCAGTGAAGGGTCGGGACAGCGCCTCGTAAGGGACTTC. Protein sequence: CASSEGSGQRLVRDF.

The V and J genes are TRBV14 and TRBJ1-2; perhaps TRBD1 as D (5 bases). Per germline, CDR1 SGHDN and CDR2 FVKESK. V was cut by 9 bases and J by 4 bases, with 21 bases left in between. This CDR3 comprises 15 residues. CDR3 sequence: CASGPLQTGGYGYTF. DNA for the CDR3: TGTGCCAGTGGGCCTCTTCAAACCGGGGGCTATGGCTACACCTTC.